These 21 T cell receptor beta chains were sequenced from one sample in a study of immune heterogeneity within non-small cell lung tumors. Template input was genomic DNA from bulk tumor (about 600 ng per sample). Multiple biopsies spaced far apart were taken from each primary tumor during surgery. Those enrolled were patients newly diagnosed with untreated non-small cell lung cancer and undergoing curative surgery. The authors amplified TCR beta CDR3 by multiplex PCR with 32 V and 13 J primers. One entry per CDR3 protein, called by TCRdb with MiXCR from the multiplex PCR reads. This table has 20,000 to 25,000 distinct CDR3 sequences, 25% to 30% appearing once. Sequences were obtained from lung tumor tissue. These receptors came from a man aged 35 to 55 with non-small cell lung cancer.

Note on this clonotype: This may stem from a read error, because a much larger clone lies one nucleotide away. The rearrangement links TRBV20-1 to TRBJ2-1, with TRBD2 identical over 8 bases. In germline, CDR1 is DFQATT, CDR2 SNEGSKA (reference sequence). The CDR3 loop spans 14 amino acids. In DNA form, the CDR3 reads TGCAATGCTTACCGTAGCGGGACTCGAAATGAGCAGTTCTTC. It codes for CNAYRSGTRNEQFF.

This clonotype was found many times. This chain joins TRBV27 and TRBJ1-4; D is ambiguous. This CDR3 spans 13 amino acids. CDR1 and CDR2 (germline): MNHEY, SMNVEV (reference sequence). The V end lost 5 bases, the J end lost 8 bases, and 12 bases lay between the germline ends. The CDR3 is CASSLPGREKLFF. The DNA for the CDR3 is TGTGCCAGCAGTCTCCCCGGAAGGGAAAAACTGTTTTTT.

About this clonotype: This may be a read error: a much more frequent sequence differs by one nucleotide. The chain employs TRBV6-2 or TRBV6-3 and TRBJ2-2, with 8 positions matching TRBD2. This CDR3 region has 15 residues. Germline CDR1 MNHEY, CDR2 SVGEGT. The CDR3 DNA follows: TGTGCCAGCAGCCTTAGCGGGATTAACACCGGGGAGATGTTTTTT. This sequence encodes CASSLSGINTGEMFF.

The chain recombines TRBV7-2 with TRBJ1-4, with 8 bases fitting TRBD1. CDR3 length equals 16 residues. Germline loops: CDR1 SGHTA, CDR2 FQGNSA. The V segment lost 6 bases and the J segment 4 bases; nucleotides outside the gene matches: 10. In DNA, the CDR3 is TGTGCCAGCAGGCAGGGGGCTCAAAGCTATAATGAAAAACTGTTTTTT. Its translation is CASRQGAQSYNEKLFF. The full variable domain, in which reference TRBV7-2 and TRBJ1-4 provide the parts outside the CDR3, is GAGVSQSPSNKVTEKGKDVELRCDPISGHTALYWYRQSLGQGLEFLIYFQGNSAPDKSGLPSDRFSAERTGGSVSTLTIQRTQQEDSAVYLCASRQGAQSYNEKLFFGSGTQLSVL.

This clonotype was counted between two and nine times. V is TRBV7-2 and J is TRBJ2-7; D not resolved. Germline V gene data show CDR1 as SGHTA and CDR2 as FQGNSA. V was clipped by 5 bases and J by 7 bases, with 12 bases between them. The CDR3 runs 12 residues. In DNA form, the CDR3 reads TGTGCCAGCAGCCACCCCATAGGGGAGCAGTACTTC. Its translation is CASSHPIGEQYF.

This clonotype was counted a few times. V is TRBV24-1 and J is TRBJ1-1; no reliable D call. Per the germline V gene, CDR1 is KGHDR and CDR2 is SFDVKD. The length of the CDR3 is 14 residues. The V and J ends lost 4 bases and 0 bases respectively, with 8 bases between them. Here the CDR3 reads CATSDSQLNTEAFF. CDR3 DNA sequence: TGTGCCACCAGTGACTCCCAATTGAACACTGAAGCTTTCTTT.

This chain uses TRBV5-1 with TRBJ2-2; D remains unclear. Per the germline V gene, CDR1 is SGHRS and CDR2 is YFSETQ. The CDR3 spans 13 residues. The V gene lost 0 bases and the J gene lost 3 bases, with 3 bases spanning the gap. CDR3 in DNA: TGCGCCAGCAGCTTGGCCGACACCGGGGAGCTGTTTTTT. This translates into CASSLADTGELFF.

V and J are TRBV5-5 and TRBJ2-7; TRBD1 matches at 8 bases. CDR3 length: 18 residues. V lost 4 bases and J lost 9; bases outside the gene matches: 24. The germline CDR1 and CDR2 sequences are SGHKS and YYEKEE (reference sequence). For the CDR3, the DNA is TGTGCCAGCAGCCGGTCTGGGACAGGCAAAGGAACTCTTGACGGGCAGTACTTC. Translated: CASSRSGTGKGTLDGQYF.

This clonotype was recorded only once. A much larger clone lies one base from this, so it may be a read error. The genes are TRBV6-9 and TRBJ2-7, with TRBD1 matching over 10 bases. The CDR3 contains 15 residues. Germline V lookup: CDR1 MNHGY, CDR2 SVAAGI. CDR3 protein: CASSSSGTGAYGQYF. In DNA, the CDR3 is TGTGCCAGCAGTTCCTCCGGGACAGGGGCCTACGGGCAGTACTTC.

This clonotype was observed at least ten times. The chain recombines TRBV6-1 with TRBJ1-5; D uncertain. V was clipped by 11 bases and J by 6 bases, with 17 bases between them. This CDR3 contains 13 residues. Germline CDR1 and CDR2: MNHNS and SASEGT. In DNA, the CDR3 is TGTGCCGTGAGACTCCAAGCCGGTCAGCCCCAGCATTTT. Encoded protein: CAVRLQAGQPQHF.

In the case of this clonotype: A much more abundant neighbour one base away suggests this may be a read error. The chain carries TRBV12-3 or TRBV12-4 and TRBJ1-1, with a possible D match to TRBD1 (5 bases). The CDR3 is 13 residues long. The CDR3 DNA sequence: TGTGCCTGCAGTCCGGAAGGGGACACTGAAGCTTTCTTT. This gives the protein CACSPEGDTEAFF.

Concerning this clonotype: Without the conserved terminal phenylalanine or tryptophan, this CDR3 likely stems from a read error. V gene TRBV9 combines with J gene TRBJ1-2; D is unclear. This CDR3 comprises 12 residues. CDR1 SGDLS and CDR2 YYNGEE come from the germline V gene. Trimming cost V 3 bases and J 9 bases, with 12 bases left between them. The CDR3 sequence is CASSADLWSYTY. For the CDR3, the DNA is TGTGCCAGCAGCGCCGACCTTTGGAGCTACACCTAC.

This clonotype came up once. V is TRBV4-1 and J is TRBJ1-4, with D possibly TRBD1 on 5 matching bases. The length of the CDR3 is 14 residues. Germline CDR1 reads MGHRA; CDR2 reads YSYEKL. V gave up 1 base and J gave up 10 bases, with 13 bases separating them. The CDR3 region has the DNA TGCGCCAGCAGCCAAGGGAGAGGGGCGGGAAAACTGTTTTTT. It yields the protein CASSQGRGAGKLFF.

By share of the sample, this clonotype is medium-sized (0.01 to 0.1%). The rearrangement uses TRBV24-1 and TRBJ1-5; D is unresolved. V was cut by 5 bases and J by 0 bases, with 7 bases left in between. The CDR3 contains 14 residues. Germline CDR1 reads KGHDR; CDR2 reads SFDVKD. CDR3 sequence: CATSGSYSNQPQHF. The CDR3 DNA sequence: TGTGCCACCAGTGGTAGTTATAGCAATCAGCCCCAGCATTTT.

Comments on this clonotype: Relative to the germline gene, one junction end is altered; a read error may explain this. The chain has TRBV7-9 and TRBJ2-4; perhaps TRBD1 as D (6 bases). The CDR3 is 16 residues long. Looked up from germline, CDR1 is SEHNR and CDR2 is FQNEAQ (reference sequence). The CDR3 here is CARSLQGRLAKNIQYF. Written as DNA, the CDR3 is TGTGCCAGAAGCTTACAGGGTCGGTTAGCCAAAAACATTCAGTACTTC. Full variable domain (rest looked up from reference TRBV7-9 and TRBJ2-4): DTGVSQNPRHKITKRGQNVTFRCDPISEHNRLYWYRQTLGQGPEFLTYFQNEAQLEKSRLLSDRFSAERPKGSFSTLEIQRTEQGDSAMYLCARSLQGRLAKNIQYFGAGTRLSVL.

This chain links TRBV10-1 with TRBJ2-2, with D hard to call. V lost 9 bases to trimming and J lost 5 bases, with 13 bases between them. The CDR3 has 13 amino acids. Germline V gene data show CDR1 as WNHNN and CDR2 as SYGVQD (reference sequence). CDR3 sequence reads: CARRQTNTGELFF. The CDR3 DNA sequence: TGCGCCAGGAGGCAAACCAATACCGGGGAGCTGTTTTTT.

The J gene is TRBJ2-5, the V gene TRBV7-8; possibly TRBD2 for D (5 bases). Germline V gene data show CDR1 as SGHVS and CDR2 as FQNEAQ. The CDR3 contains 13 residues. The V end lost 5 bases, the J end lost 4 bases, and 11 bases lay between the germline ends. The CDR3 coding sequence is TGTGCCAGCAGCATCCGGAGCGGAGAGACCCAGTACTTC. It translates to CASSIRSGETQYF.

This clonotype occurred a few times. In DNA form, the CDR3 reads TGCAGCGCCCGACTAGCGGGAGGAGGTGAGCAGTACTTC. This encodes CSARLAGGGEQYF. The V gene is TRBV29-1, the J gene TRBJ2-7; TRBD2 agrees at 13 bases. In germline, CDR1 is SQVTM, CDR2 ANQGSEA. The CDR3 covers 13 residues. With V trimmed by 7 bases and J by 7 bases, 7 bases remained unmatched.

This clonotype was found once. Since a much larger clone is just one base distant, this may be a read error. J is TRBJ2-3 and V is TRBV20-1; 7 nucleotides match TRBD2. CDR1 and CDR2 (germline): DFQATT, SNEGSKA (reference sequence). The CDR3 sequence is 14 residues long. This CDR3 is CSARASGSTDKQYF. The CDR3 DNA sequence: TGCAGTGCTAGGGCTAGCGGCAGCACAGATAAGCAGTATTTT.

The chain employs TRBV11-3 and TRBJ2-7; the match to TRBD1 covers 7 bases. The germline CDR1 and CDR2 sequences are SGHNT and YENEEA. V shed 5 bases, J shed 0 bases, and the junction held 4 bases outside the gene matches. The CDR3 has 14 amino acids. This CDR3 is CASSLQGTSYEQYF. The CDR3 DNA sequence: TGTGCCAGCAGCCTACAGGGGACCTCCTACGAGCAGTACTTC.

A few counts support this clonotype. The J gene is TRBJ2-7, the V gene TRBV5-1; maybe TRBD2 (7 bases). CDR1 SGHRS and CDR2 YFSETQ come from the germline V gene. V lost 5 bases to trimming and J lost 0 bases, with 21 bases between them. The CDR3 totals 17 residues. CDR3 loop: CASSLGGLGPSSYEQYF. CDR3 nucleotides: TGCGCCAGCAGTCTCGGGGGGCTTGGCCCAAGCTCCTACGAGCAGTACTTC.